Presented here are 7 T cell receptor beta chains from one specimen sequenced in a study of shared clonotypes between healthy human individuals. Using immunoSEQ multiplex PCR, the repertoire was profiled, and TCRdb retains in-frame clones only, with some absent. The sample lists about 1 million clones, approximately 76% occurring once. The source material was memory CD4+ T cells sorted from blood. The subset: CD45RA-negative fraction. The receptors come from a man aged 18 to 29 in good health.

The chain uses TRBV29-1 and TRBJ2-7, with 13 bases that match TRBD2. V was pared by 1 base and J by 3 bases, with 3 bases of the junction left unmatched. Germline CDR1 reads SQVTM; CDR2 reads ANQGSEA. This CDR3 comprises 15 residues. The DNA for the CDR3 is TGCAGCGTTGAAGGGACTAGCGGGGGCCGCTACGAGCAGTACTTC. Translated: CSVEGTSGGRYEQYF.

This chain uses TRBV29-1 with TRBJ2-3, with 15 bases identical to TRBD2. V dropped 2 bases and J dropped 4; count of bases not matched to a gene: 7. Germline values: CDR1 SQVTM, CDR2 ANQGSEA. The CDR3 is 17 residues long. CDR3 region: CSVERTSGGAGADTQYF. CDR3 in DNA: TGCAGCGTTGAAAGGACTAGCGGGGGGGCCGGGGCAGATACGCAGTATTTT.

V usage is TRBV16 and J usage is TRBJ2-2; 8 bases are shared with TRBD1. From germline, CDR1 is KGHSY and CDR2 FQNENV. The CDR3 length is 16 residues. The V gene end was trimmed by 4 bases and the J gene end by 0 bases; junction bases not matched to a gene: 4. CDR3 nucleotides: TGTGCCAGCAGCCGGATACAGGGGGCGAACACCGGGGAGCTGTTTTTT. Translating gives CASSRIQGANTGELFF.

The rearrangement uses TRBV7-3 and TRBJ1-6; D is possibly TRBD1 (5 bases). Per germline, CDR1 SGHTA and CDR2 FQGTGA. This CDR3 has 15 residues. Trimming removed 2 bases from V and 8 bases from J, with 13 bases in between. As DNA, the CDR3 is TGTGCCAGCAGCTTAGAGTCAGGGCGCGATTCACCCCTCCACTTT. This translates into CASSLESGRDSPLHF.

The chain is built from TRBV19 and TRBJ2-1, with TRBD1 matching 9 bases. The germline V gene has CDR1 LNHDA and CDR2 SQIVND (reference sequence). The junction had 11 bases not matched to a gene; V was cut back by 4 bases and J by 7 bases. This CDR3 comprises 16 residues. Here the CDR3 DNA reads TGTGCCAGTAGTAGTCGAGGGGACAGGGCGAGGAATGAGCAGTTCTTC. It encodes CASSSRGDRARNEQFF.

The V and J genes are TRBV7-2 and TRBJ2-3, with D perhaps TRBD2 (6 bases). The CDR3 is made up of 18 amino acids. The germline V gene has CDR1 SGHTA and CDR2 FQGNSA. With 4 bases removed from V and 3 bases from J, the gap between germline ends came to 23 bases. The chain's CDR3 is CASSSGQLTPRGTDTQYF. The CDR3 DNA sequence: TGTGCCAGCAGCTCGGGTCAGCTAACACCCCGGGGGACAGATACGCAGTATTTT.

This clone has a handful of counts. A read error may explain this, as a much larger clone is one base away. The CDR3 protein is CASSLGQNTEAFF. The CDR3 DNA sequence: TGCGCCAGCAGCTTGGGACAGAACACTGAAGCTTTCTTT. The chain is built from TRBV10-1 and TRBJ1-1; a weak D match, TRBD1 (6 bases). The CDR3 sequence is 13 residues long. Germline values: CDR1 WNHNN, CDR2 SYGVQD (reference sequence). V gave up 6 bases and J gave up 1 base, with 9 bases separating them.